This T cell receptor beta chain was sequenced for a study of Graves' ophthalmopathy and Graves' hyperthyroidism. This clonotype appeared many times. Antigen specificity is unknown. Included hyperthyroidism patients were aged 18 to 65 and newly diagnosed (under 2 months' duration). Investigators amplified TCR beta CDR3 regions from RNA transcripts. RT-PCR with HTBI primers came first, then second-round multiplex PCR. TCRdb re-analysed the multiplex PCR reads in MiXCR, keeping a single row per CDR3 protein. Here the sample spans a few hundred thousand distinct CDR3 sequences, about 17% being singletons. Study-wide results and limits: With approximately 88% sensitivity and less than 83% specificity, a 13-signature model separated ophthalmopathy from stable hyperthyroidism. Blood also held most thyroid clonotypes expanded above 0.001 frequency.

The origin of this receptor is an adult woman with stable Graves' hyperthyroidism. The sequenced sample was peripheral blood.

The CDR3 DNA reads as TGTGCCAGCAGTTTAACGACAGGGTCCTTCCTCGAGCAGTACTTC. Amino acids: CASSLTTGSFLEQYF. The chain carries TRBV27 and TRBJ2-7, with 7 bases fitting TRBD1. With 2 bases clipped from V and 6 bases from J, the junction kept 10 bases outside the gene matches. The CDR3 is made up of 15 amino acids. Germline V gene data show CDR1 as MNHEY and CDR2 as SMNVEV (reference sequence).